Listed here is a single TCR beta chain. This entry comes from a study of blood T cell repertoires in COVID-19. In the study overall: PBMCs, B-cell-depleted T cells, or T cells were the source of the cDNA or gDNA that made up the material.

The method was immunoSEQ multiplex PCR; TCRdb's version includes in-frame clones alone and lacks a portion of them. In the table there are around 310,000 clones, roughly 89% of which are singletons. The sequenced sample was peripheral blood. The sequence was obtained from a woman aged 35 to 49 with COVID-19, enrolled during active disease.

The CDR3 is CASSYSAVGNPHYTF. Written as DNA, the CDR3 is TGTGCCAGCAGTTACTCGGCCGTCGGGAACCCCCACTACACCTTC. The gene calls are TRBV6-6 and TRBJ1-2; no clear D. V was clipped by 0 bases and J by 10 bases, with 18 bases between them. Germline V gene lookup returns CDR1 MNHNY and CDR2 SVGAGI (reference sequence). The CDR3 is 15 amino acids.